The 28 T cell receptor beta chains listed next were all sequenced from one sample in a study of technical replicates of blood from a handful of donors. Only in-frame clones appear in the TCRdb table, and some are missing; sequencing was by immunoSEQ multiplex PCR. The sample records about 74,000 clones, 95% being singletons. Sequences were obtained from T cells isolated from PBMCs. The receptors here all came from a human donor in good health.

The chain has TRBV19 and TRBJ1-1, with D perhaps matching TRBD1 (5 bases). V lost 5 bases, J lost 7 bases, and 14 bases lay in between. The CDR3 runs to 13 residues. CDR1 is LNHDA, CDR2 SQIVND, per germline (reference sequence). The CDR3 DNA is TGTGCCAGTAGTCCGACCCTAGACAGTGAAGCTTTCTTT. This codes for CASSPTLDSEAFF.

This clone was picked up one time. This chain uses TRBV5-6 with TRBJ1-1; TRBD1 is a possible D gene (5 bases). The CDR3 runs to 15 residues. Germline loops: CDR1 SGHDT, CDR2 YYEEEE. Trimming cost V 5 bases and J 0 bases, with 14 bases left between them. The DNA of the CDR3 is TGTGCCAGCAGGCCCCAGGGTACCCTGAACACTGAAGCTTTCTTT. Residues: CASRPQGTLNTEAFF.

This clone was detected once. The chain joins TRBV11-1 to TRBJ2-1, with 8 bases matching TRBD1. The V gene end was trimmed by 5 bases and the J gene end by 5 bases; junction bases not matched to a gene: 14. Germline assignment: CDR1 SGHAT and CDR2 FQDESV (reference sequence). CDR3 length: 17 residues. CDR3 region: CASSPPSRTGWDNEQFF. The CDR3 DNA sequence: TGTGCCAGCAGCCCTCCCTCTAGGACAGGGTGGGACAATGAGCAGTTCTTC.

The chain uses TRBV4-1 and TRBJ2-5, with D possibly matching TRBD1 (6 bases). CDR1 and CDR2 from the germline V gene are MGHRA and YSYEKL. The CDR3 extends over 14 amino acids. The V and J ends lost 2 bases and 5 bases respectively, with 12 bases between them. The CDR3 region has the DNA TGCGCCAGCAGCCAACAGGGGTCCGGCGAGACCCAGTACTTC. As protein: CASSQQGSGETQYF.

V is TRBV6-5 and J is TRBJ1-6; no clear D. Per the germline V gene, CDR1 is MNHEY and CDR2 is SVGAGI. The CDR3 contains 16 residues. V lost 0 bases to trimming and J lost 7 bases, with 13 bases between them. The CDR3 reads CASSYSTRFLNSPLHF. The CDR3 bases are TGTGCCAGCAGTTACTCGACCAGGTTCCTCAATTCACCCCTCCACTTT.

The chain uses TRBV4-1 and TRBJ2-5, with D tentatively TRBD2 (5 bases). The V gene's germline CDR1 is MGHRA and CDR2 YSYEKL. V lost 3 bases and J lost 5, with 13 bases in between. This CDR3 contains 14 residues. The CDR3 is CASSQTPGLETQYF. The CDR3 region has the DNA TGCGCCAGCAGCCAGACCCCTGGACTGGAGACCCAGTACTTC.

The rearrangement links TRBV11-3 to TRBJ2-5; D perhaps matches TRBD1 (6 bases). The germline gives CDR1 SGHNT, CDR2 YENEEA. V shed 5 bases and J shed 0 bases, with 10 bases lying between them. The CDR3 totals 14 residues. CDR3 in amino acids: CASSPWTDQETQYF. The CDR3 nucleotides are TGTGCCAGCAGCCCGTGGACAGACCAAGAGACCCAGTACTTC.

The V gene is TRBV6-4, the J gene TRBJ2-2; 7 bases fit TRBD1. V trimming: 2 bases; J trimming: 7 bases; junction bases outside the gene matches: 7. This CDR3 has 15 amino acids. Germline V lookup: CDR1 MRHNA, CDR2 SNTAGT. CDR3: CASSDARQGVGELFF. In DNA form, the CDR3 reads TGTGCCAGCAGTGACGCCCGACAGGGTGTCGGGGAGCTGTTTTTT.

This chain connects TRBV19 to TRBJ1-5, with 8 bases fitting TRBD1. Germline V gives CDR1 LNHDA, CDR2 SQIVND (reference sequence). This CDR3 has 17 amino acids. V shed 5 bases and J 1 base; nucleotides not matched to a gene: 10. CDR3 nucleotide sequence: TGTGCCAGTAGTCCGAAGACAGGGGAGGGCAGCAATCAGCCCCAGCATTTT. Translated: CASSPKTGEGSNQPQHF.

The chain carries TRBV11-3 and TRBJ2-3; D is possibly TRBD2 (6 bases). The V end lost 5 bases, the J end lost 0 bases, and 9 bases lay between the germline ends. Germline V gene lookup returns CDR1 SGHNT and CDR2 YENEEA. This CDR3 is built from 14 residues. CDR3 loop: CASSEGGSTDTQYF. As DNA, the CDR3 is TGTGCCAGCAGCGAAGGAGGGAGCACAGATACGCAGTATTTT. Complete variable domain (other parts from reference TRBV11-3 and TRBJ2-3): EAGVVQSPRYKIIEKKQPVAFWCNPISGHNTLYWYLQNLGQGPELLIRYENEEAVDDSQLPKDRFSAERLKGVDSTLKIQPAELGDSAVYLCASSEGGSTDTQYFGPGTRLTVL.

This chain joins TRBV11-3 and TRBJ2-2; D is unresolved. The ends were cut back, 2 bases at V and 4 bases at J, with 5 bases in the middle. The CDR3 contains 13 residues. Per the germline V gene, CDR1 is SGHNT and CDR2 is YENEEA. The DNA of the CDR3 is TGTGCCAGCAGCTTATCCCTCACCGGGGAGCTGTTTTTT. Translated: CASSLSLTGELFF.

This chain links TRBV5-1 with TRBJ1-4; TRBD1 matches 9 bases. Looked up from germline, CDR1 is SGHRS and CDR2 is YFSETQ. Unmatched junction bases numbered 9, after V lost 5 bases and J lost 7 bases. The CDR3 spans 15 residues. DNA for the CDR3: TGCGCCAGCAGTTTCCGGGGACAGGGAGGTGAAAAACTGTTTTTT. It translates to CASSFRGQGGEKLFF.

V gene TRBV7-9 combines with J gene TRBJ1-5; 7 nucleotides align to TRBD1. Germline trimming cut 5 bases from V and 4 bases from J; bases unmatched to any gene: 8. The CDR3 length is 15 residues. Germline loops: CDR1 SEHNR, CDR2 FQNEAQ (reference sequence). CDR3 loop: CASSLSGQVNQPQHF. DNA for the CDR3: TGTGCCAGCAGCCTCTCCGGACAGGTTAATCAGCCCCAGCATTTT.

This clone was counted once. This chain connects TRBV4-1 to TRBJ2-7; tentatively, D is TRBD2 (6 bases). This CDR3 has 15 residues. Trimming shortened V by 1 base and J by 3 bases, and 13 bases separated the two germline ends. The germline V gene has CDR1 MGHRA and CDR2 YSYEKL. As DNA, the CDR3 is TGCGCCAGCAGCCAAGGAGCGGGTGTCAACTACGAGCAGTACTTC. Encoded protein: CASSQGAGVNYEQYF.

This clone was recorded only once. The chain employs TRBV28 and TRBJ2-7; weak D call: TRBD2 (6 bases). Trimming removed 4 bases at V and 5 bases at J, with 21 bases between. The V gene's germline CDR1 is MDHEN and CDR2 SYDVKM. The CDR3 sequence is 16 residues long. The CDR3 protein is CASSSPQSGVRNEQYF. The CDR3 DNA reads TGTGCCAGCAGTTCACCCCAGTCGGGGGTAAGGAACGAGCAGTACTTC. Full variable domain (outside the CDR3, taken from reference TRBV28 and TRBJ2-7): DVKVTQSSRYLVKRTGEKVFLECVQDMDHENMFWYRQDPGLGLRLIYFSYDVKMKEKGDIPEGYSVSREKKERFSLILESASTNQTSMYLCASSSPQSGVRNEQYFGPGTRLTVT.

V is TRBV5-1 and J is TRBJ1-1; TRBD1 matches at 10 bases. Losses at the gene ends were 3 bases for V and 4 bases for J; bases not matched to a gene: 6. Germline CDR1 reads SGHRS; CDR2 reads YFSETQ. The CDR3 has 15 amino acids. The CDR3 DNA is TGCGCCAGCAGCTCGGACAGGGGGTATTCCACTGAAGCTTTCTTT. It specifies CASSSDRGYSTEAFF.

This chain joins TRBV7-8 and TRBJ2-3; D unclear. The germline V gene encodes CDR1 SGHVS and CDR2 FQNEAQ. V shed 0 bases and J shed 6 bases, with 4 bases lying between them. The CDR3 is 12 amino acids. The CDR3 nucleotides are TGTGCCAGCAGCTTAGCACTTGATACGCAGTATTTT. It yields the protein CASSLALDTQYF. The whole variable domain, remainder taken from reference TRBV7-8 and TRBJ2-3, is GAGVSQSPRYKVAKRGQDVALRCDPISGHVSLFWYQQALGQGPEFLTYFQNEAQLDKSGLPSDRFFAERPEGSVSTLKIQRTQQEDSAVYLCASSLALDTQYFGPGTRLTVL.

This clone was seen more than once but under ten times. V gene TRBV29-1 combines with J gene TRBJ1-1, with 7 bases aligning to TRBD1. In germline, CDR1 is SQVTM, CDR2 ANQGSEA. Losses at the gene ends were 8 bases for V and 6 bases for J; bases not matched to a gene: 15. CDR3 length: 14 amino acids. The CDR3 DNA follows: TGCAGCTCCTATACAGGGGAGAATTCGGCTGAAGCTTTCTTT. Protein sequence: CSSYTGENSAEAFF.

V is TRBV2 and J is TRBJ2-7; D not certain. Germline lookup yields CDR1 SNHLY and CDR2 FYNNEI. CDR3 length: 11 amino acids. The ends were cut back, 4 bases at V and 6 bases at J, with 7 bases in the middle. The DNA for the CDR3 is TGTGCCAGCAGTGGTTATCGCGAGCAGTACTTC. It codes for CASSGYREQYF.

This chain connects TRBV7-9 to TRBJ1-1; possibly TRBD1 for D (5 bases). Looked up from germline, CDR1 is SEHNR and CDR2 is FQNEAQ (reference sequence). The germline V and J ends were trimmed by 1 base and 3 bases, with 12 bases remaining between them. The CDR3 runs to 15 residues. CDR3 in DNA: TGTGCCAGCAGCTTAGGGGGGGTTGATTACACTGAAGCTTTCTTT. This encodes CASSLGGVDYTEAFF.

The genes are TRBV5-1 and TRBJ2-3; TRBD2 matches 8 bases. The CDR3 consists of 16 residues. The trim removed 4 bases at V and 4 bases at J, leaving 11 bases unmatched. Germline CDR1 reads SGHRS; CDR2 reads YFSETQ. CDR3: CASSPGLTSAPDTQYF. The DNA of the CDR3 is TGCGCCAGCAGCCCGGGTCTGACTAGCGCACCAGATACGCAGTATTTT.

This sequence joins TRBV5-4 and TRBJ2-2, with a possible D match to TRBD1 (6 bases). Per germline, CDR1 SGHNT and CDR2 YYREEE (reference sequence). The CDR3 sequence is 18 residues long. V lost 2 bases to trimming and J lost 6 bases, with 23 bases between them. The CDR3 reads CASSFSSGGRGRAGELFF. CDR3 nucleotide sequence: TGTGCCAGCAGCTTCTCTTCTGGGGGCAGGGGTCGGGCCGGGGAGCTGTTTTTT.

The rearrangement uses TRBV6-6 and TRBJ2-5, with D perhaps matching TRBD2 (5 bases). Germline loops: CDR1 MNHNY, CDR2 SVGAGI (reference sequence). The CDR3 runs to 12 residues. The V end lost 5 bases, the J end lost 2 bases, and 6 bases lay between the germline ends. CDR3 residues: CASSRGQETQYF. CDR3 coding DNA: TGTGCCAGCAGTCGGGGACAAGAGACCCAGTACTTC.

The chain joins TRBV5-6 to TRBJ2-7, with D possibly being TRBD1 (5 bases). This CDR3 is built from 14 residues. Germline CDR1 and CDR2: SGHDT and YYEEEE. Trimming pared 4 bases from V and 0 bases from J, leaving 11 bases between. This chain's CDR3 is CASSVPGSSYEQYF. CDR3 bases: TGTGCCAGCAGCGTGCCAGGGTCCTCCTACGAGCAGTACTTC.

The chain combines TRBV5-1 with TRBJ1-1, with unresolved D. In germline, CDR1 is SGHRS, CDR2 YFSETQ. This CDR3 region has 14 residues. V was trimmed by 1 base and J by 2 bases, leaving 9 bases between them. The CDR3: CASSLTATNTEAFF. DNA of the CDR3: TGCGCCAGCAGCTTGACAGCTACTAACACTGAAGCTTTCTTT.

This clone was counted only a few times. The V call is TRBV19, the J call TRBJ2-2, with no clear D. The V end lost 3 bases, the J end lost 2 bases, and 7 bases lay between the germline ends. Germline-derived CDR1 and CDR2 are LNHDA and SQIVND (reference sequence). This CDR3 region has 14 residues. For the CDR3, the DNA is TGTGCCAGTAGTATTCACTCTAACACCGGGGAGCTGTTTTTT. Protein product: CASSIHSNTGELFF.

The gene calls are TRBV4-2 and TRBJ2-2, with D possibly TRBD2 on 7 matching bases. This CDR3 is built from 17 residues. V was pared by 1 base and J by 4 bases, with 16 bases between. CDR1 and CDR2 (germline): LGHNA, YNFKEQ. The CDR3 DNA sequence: TGTGCCAGCAGCCAAGTTTTGGGGGGGCCGGGCACCGGGGAGCTGTTTTTT. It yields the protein CASSQVLGGPGTGELFF.

The CDR3 nucleotides are TGTGCCAGCAGTGAGACACAGGGGTCCCCTTTCTACGAGCAGTACTTC. Protein sequence: CASSETQGSPFYEQYF. The rearrangement uses TRBV6-1 and TRBJ2-7; 7 nucleotides match TRBD1. CDR1 MNHNS and CDR2 SASEGT come from the germline V gene. CDR3 size: 16 residues. Trimming cost V 3 bases and J 3 bases; bases outside gene matches: 11.